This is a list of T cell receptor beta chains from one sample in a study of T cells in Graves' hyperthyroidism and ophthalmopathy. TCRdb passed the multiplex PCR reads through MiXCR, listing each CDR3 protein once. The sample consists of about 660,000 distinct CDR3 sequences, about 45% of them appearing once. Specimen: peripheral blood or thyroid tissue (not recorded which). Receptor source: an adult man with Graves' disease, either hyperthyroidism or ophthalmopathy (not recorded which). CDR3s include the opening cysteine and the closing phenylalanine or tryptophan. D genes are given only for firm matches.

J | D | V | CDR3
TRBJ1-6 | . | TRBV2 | CASSELMGTALSSPLHF
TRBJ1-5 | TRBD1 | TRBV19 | CASSIQGEEQPQHF
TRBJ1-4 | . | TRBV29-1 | CSVEEGVGELFF
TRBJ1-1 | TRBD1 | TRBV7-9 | CASSLTGEDGAFF
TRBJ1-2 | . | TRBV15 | CATSRAIENYGYTF
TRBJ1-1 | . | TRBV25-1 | CASSESVRGGGAFF
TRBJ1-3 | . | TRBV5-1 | CASSFGNGFGSGNTIYF
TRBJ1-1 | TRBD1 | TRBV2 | CASRGQEGTEAFF
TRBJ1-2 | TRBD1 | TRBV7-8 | CASSPTTGTRVPSGYTF
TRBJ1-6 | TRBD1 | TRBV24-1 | CATSDPGQGFHF
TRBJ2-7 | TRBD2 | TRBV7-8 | CASSQTSAAYEQYF
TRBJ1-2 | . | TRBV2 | CASVEDQGPPNYGYTF
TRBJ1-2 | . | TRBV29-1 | CSAGGGTGYTF
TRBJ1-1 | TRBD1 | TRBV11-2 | CASSPQGGYTEAFF
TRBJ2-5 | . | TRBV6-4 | CASRKQETQYF
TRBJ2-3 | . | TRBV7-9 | CASSLGGRGTDTQYF
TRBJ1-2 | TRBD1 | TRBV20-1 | CSASAGTAHGGYTF
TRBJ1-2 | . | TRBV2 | CASSETDSVYGYTF